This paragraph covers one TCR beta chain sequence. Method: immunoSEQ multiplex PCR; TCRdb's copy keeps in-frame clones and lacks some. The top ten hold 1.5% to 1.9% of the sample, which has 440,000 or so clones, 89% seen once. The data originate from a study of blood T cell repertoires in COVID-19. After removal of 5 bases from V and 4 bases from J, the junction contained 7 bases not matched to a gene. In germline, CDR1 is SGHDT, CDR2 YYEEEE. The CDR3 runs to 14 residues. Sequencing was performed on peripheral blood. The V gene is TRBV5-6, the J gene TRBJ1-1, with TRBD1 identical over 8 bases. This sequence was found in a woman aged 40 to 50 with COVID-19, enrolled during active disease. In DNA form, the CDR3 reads TGTGCCAGCAGGTTCAGGGGGCGCGTCACTGAAGCTTTCTTT. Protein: CASRFRGRVTEAFF.